This TCR beta chain was obtained from a study of CXCR3-negative and CXCR3-positive naive CD8 T cells. Study outcomes and limitations: CXCR3-negative naive cells had less hydrophobic TRB CDR3s than did CXCR3-positive naive cells.

Libraries were UMI-labeled 5' RACE TRB cDNA. TCRdb re-called the 5' RACE reads; every CDR3 protein appears as one record, without DNA. This listing includes roughly 4,700 distinct CDR3 sequences. As for this clonotype: Antigen specificity is unknown.

Germline lookup yields CDR1 SGHVS and CDR2 FQNEAQ. The CDR3 totals 18 residues. The sequenced sample was naive CXCR3+ CD8+ T cells from blood. The sample's subset: CD45RO-CCR7+CD27+CD95- naive CD8+ T cells expressing CXCR3 (TNR3+). The sequence came from a human donor in good health. Some clones in this sample may be carry-over from other donors' samples. The J gene is TRBJ1-1, the V gene TRBV7-8; with no DNA, the TCRdb D assignment of TRBD1 cannot be verified. The CDR3 reads CASSLFKSRSDRGAEAFF.